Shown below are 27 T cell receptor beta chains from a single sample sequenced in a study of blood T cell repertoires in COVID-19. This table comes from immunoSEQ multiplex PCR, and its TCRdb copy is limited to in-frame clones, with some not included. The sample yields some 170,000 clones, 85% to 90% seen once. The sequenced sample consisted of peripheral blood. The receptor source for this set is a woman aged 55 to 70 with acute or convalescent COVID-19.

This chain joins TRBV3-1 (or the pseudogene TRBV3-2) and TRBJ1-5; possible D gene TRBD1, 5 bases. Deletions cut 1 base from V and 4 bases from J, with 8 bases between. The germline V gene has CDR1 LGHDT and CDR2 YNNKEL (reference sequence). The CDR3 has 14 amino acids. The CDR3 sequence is CASSQGTKNQPQHF. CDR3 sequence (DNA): TGTGCCAGCAGCCAAGGGACAAAAAATCAGCCCCAGCATTTT.

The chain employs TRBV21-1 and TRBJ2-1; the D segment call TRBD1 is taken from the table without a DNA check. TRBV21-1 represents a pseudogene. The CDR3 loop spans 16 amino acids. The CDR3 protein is CASSNKTGPPYNEQFF. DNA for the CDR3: TGTGCCAGCAGCAATAAGACAGGGCCTCCCTACAATGAGCAGTTCTTC.

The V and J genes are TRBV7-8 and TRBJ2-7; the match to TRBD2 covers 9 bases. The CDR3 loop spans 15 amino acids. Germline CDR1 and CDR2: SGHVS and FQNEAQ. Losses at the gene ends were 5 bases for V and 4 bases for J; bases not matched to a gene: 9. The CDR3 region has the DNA TGTGCCAGCAGCAATAGCGGGAGAGCGGCTTACGAGCAGTACGTC. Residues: CASSNSGRAAYEQYV.

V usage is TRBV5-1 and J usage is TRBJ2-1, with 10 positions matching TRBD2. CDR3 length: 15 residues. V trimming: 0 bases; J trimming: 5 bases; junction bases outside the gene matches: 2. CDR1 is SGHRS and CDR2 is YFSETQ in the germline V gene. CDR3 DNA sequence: TGCGCCAGCAGCTTGGGACTAGCGGGCAACAATGAGCAGTTCTTC. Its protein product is CASSLGLAGNNEQFF.

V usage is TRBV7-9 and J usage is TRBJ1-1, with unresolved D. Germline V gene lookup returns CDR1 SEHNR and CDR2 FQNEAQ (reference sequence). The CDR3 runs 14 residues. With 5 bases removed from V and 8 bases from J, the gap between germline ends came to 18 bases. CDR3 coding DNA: TGTGCCAGCAGCCCACTAGCAACGAGTTCCGAAGCTTTCTTT. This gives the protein CASSPLATSSEAFF.

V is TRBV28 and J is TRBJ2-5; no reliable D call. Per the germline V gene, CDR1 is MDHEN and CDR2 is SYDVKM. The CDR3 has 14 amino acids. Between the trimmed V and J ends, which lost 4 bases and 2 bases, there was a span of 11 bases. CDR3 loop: CASSSRLLQETQYF. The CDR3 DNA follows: TGTGCCAGCAGTTCCCGACTGTTACAAGAGACCCAGTACTTC.

The CDR3 is CATTGVGHAFF. The DNA of the CDR3 is TGTGCCACCACAGGGGTAGGGCATGCTTTCTTT. The J gene is TRBJ1-1, the V gene TRBV21-1; TRBD1 was called by the table and not checked on the DNA. TRBV21-1 is a pseudogene segment. The CDR3 is 11 amino acids.

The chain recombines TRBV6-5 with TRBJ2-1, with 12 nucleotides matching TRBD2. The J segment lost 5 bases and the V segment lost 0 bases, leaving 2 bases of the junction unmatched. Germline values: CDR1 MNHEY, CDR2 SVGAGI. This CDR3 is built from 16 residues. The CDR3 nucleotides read TGTGCCAGCAGTTACTCCGGGACTAGCGGGCACAATGAGCAGTTCTTC. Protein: CASSYSGTSGHNEQFF.

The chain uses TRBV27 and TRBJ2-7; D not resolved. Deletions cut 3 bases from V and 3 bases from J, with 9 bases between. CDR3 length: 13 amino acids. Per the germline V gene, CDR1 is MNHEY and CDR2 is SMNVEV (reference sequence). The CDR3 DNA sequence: TGTGCCAGCAGTTTCGGCAGGAACTACGAGCAGTACGTC. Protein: CASSFGRNYEQYV.

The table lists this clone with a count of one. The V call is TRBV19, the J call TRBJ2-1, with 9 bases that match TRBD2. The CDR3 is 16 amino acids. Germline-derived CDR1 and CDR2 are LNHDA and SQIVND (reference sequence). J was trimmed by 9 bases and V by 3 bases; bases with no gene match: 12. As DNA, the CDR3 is TGTGCCAGTAGTATCATTAGCGGGAGAGTCCGTATTGAGCAGTTCTTC. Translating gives CASSIISGRVRIEQFF.

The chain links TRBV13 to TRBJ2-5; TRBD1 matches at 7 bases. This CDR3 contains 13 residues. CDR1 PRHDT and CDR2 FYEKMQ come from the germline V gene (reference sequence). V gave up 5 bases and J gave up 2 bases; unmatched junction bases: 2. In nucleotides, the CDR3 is TGTGCCAGCAGCCGGGACAGACAAGAGACCCAGTACTTC. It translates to CASSRDRQETQYF.

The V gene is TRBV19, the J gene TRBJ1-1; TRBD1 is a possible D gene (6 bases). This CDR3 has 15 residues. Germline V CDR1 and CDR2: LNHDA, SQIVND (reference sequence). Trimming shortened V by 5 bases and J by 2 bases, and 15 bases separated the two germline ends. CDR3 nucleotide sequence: TGTGCCAGTAGTCTCCATTCAGGGGCAAACACTGAAGCTTTCTTT. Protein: CASSLHSGANTEAFF.

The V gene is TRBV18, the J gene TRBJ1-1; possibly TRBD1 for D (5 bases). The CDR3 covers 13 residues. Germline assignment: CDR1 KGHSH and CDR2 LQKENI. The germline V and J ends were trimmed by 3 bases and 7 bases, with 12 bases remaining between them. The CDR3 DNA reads TGTGCCAGCTCACCGGGGCGGAGATTTGAAGCTTTCTTT. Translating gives CASSPGRRFEAFF.

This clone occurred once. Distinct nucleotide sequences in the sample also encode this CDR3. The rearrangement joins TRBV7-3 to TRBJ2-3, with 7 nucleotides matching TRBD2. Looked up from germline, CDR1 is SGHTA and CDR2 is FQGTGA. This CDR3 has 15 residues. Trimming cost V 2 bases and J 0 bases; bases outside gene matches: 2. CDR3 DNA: TGTGCCAGCAGCTTATCGGGGGGTAGCACAGATACGCAGTATTTT. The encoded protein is CASSLSGGSTDTQYF.

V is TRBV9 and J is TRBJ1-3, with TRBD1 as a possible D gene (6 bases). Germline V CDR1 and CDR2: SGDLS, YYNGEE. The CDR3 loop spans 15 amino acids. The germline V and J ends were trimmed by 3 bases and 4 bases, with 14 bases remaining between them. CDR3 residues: CASSGGPGRGNTIYF. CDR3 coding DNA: TGTGCCAGCAGCGGGGGGCCCGGACGGGGAAACACCATATATTTT.

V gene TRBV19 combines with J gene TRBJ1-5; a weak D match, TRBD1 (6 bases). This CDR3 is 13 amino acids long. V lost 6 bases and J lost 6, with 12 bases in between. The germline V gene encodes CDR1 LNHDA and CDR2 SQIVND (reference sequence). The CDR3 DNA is TGTGCCAGTAGGGTAACAGGGACTCAGCCCCAGCATTTT. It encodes CASRVTGTQPQHF.

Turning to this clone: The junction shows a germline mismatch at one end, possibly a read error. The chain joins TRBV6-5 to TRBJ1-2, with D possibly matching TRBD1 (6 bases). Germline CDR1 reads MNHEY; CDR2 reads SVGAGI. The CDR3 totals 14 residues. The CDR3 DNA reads TGTGCCAGCAGTCACTCGCCAGGGGTCGATGGCTACACCTTC. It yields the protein CASSHSPGVDGYTF.

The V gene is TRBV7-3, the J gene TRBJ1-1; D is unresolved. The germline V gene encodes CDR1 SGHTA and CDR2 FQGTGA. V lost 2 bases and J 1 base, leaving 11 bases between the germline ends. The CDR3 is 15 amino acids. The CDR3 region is CASSLERVGNTEAFF. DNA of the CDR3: TGTGCCAGCAGCTTAGAGAGGGTAGGGAACACTGAAGCTTTCTTT.

CDR3 region: CATSDSLGGNGGYTF. Written as DNA, the CDR3 is TGTGCCACCAGTGACTCCCTTGGAGGGAACGGTGGCTACACCTTC. This chain links TRBV24-1 with TRBJ1-2, with D unresolved. The V gene lost 4 bases and the J gene lost 7 bases, with 18 bases spanning the gap. Germline values: CDR1 KGHDR, CDR2 SFDVKD. This CDR3 has 15 amino acids.

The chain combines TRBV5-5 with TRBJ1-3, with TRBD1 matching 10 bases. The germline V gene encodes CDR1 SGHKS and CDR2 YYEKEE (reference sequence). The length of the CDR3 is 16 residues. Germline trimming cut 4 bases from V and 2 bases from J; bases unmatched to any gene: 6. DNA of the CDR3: TGTGCCAGCAGCCGACAGGGGACAGGGGCTGGAAACACCATATATTTT. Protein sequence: CASSRQGTGAGNTIYF.

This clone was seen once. The chain's CDR3 is CASREDGGFDNEKLFF. As DNA, the CDR3 is TGTGCCAGCAGGGAAGACGGCGGATTCGATAATGAAAAACTGTTTTTT. The rearrangement uses TRBV28 and TRBJ1-4; the D is unclear. CDR1 is MDHEN and CDR2 is SYDVKM in the germline V gene. CDR3 length: 16 amino acids. The V end was cut by 6 bases, the J end by 4 bases, with 18 bases between.

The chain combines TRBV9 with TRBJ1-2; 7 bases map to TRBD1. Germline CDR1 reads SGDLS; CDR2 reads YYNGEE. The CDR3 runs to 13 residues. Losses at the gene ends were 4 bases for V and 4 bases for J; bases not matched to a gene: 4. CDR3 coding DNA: TGTGCCAGCAGCATAAGGGACAGCTATGGCTACACCTTC. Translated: CASSIRDSYGYTF.

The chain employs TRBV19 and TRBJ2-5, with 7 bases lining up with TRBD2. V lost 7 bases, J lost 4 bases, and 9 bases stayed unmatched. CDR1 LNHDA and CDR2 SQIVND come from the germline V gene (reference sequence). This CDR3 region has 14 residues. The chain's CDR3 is CASKVSLARETQYF. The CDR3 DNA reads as TGTGCCAGTAAAGTGTCACTAGCGAGAGAGACCCAGTACTTC.

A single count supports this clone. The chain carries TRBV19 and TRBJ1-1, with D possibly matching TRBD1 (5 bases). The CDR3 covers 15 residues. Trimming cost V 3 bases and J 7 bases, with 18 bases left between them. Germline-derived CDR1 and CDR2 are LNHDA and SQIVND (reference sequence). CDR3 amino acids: CASSIGTAVRGEAFF. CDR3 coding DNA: TGTGCCAGTAGTATCGGAACGGCGGTAAGGGGTGAAGCTTTCTTT.

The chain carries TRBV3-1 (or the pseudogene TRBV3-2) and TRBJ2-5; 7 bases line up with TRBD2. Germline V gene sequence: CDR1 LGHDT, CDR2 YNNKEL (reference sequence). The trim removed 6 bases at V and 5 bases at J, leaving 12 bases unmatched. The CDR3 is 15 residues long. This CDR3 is CASRPGGGSFETQYF. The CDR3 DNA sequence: TGTGCCAGCAGGCCGGGGGGTGGGTCATTCGAGACCCAGTACTTC.

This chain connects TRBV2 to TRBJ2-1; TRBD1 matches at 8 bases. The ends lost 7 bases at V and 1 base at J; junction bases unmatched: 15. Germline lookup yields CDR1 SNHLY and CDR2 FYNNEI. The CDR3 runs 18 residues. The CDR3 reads CASKDRAGSTYSYNEQFF. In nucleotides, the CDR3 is TGTGCCAGCAAGGACAGGGCCGGGTCCACCTATTCCTACAATGAGCAGTTCTTC.

CDR3 sequence: CATSRDNQGYTEAFF. CDR3 bases: TGTGCCACCAGCAGAGATAACCAGGGCTACACTGAAGCTTTCTTT. The chain is built from TRBV15 and TRBJ1-1; TRBD1 is a possible D gene (5 bases). Germline lookup yields CDR1 LNHNV and CDR2 YYDKDF (reference sequence). V dropped 0 bases and J dropped 3 bases, with 11 bases sitting between them. CDR3 length: 15 amino acids. Full variable domain (outside the CDR3, taken from reference TRBV15 and TRBJ1-1): DAMVIQNPRYQVTQFGKPVTLSCSQTLNHNVMYWYQQKSSQAPKLLFHYYDKDFNNEADTPDNFQSRRPNTSFCFLDIRSPGLGDTAMYLCATSRDNQGYTEAFFGQGTRLTVV.